This entry lists 19 T cell receptor beta chains sequenced from one sample in a study of T cells in Graves' hyperthyroidism and ophthalmopathy. The investigators amplified TCR beta CDR3 regions from RNA transcripts. First-round RT-PCR of the TCR CDR3 relied on the HTBI primer set. One entry per CDR3 protein, called by TCRdb with MiXCR from the multiplex PCR reads. The sample shows 470,000 or so distinct CDR3 sequences, under 25% of them seen only once. The material sequenced was blood. The receptors come from a man younger than 30 with Graves' hyperthyroidism.

This clonotype was recorded at least ten times. V is TRBV28 and J is TRBJ1-2, with no clear D. This CDR3 contains 11 residues. Germline V gives CDR1 MDHEN, CDR2 SYDVKM. Trimming left V 6 bases short and J 8 bases short, with 10 bases between. The CDR3 bases are TGTGCCAGCAGGATAAACGGCGGCTACACCTTC. It yields the protein CASRINGGYTF.

This clonotype was recorded many times. CDR3 in amino acids: CASSLDRGSQPQHF. CDR3 sequence (DNA): TGTGCCAGCAGCTTGGACAGGGGGAGTCAGCCCCAGCATTTT. The chain has TRBV7-6 and TRBJ1-5, with 10 positions matching TRBD1. The CDR3 covers 14 residues. Germline V gene lookup returns CDR1 SGHVS and CDR2 FNYEAQ. J was trimmed by 6 bases and V by 3 bases; bases with no gene match: 2.

The rearrangement uses TRBV30 and TRBJ1-2, with a tentative D call TRBD1 (5 bases). Trimming pared 4 bases from V and 8 bases from J, leaving 17 bases between. Germline values: CDR1 GTSNPN, CDR2 SVGIG (reference sequence). The CDR3 is 13 amino acids. This CDR3 is CAWTAQPGIGYTF. CDR3 sequence (DNA): TGTGCCTGGACCGCTCAGCCAGGGATAGGCTACACCTTC.

This clonotype was found many times. The chain recombines TRBV7-2 with TRBJ1-2; D unresolved. This CDR3 contains 13 residues. V was cut by 5 bases and J by 6 bases, with 13 bases left in between. Germline assignment: CDR1 SGHTA and CDR2 FQGNSA. The CDR3 bases are TGTGCCAGCAGCCCGGACCCAAGGGATGGCTACACCTTC. It codes for CASSPDPRDGYTF.

This clonotype came up many times. V gene TRBV30 combines with J gene TRBJ2-5; D is ambiguous. Looked up from germline, CDR1 is GTSNPN and CDR2 is SVGIG (reference sequence). The V and J ends lost 1 base and 5 bases respectively, with 14 bases between them. The CDR3 loop spans 14 amino acids. The CDR3 coding sequence is TGTGCCTGGAGTGGCTGGGAATGGGATGAGACCCAGTACTTC. As protein: CAWSGWEWDETQYF.

This clonotype was counted only a few times. The chain combines TRBV19 with TRBJ1-5; D unresolved. Trimming took off 3 bases at V and 9 bases at J, with 21 bases between the two ends. The CDR3 loop spans 16 amino acids. CDR1 LNHDA and CDR2 SQIVND come from the germline V gene (reference sequence). CDR3 sequence: CASSISALCGQAPQHF. CDR3 nucleotides: TGTGCCAGTAGTATCTCTGCCTTGTGCGGCCAGGCGCCCCAGCATTTT.

The chain has TRBV6-2 or TRBV6-3 and TRBJ1-2; unclear D gene. From germline, CDR1 is MNHEY and CDR2 SVGEGT. This CDR3 has 11 residues. V dropped 7 bases and J dropped 2 bases, with 5 bases sitting between them. The DNA for the CDR3 is TGTGCCAGCAAAGAAAACTATGGCTACACCTTC. It encodes CASKENYGYTF.

The chain is built from TRBV6-1 and TRBJ1-5; no definite D call. Per the germline V gene, CDR1 is MNHNS and CDR2 is SASEGT. V lost 8 bases, J lost 2 bases, and 10 bases lay in between. The CDR3 length is 13 residues. The CDR3 DNA sequence: TGTGCCAGCGGGCTGACCCGCAATCAGCCCCAGCATTTT. This translates into CASGLTRNQPQHF.

This clonotype was observed at least ten times. The gene calls are TRBV5-1 and TRBJ2-2; TRBD1 or TRBD2 may be the D gene (5 bases each). CDR1 is SGHRS and CDR2 is YFSETQ in the germline V gene. The germline V and J ends were trimmed by 4 bases and 1 base, with 11 bases remaining between them. The CDR3 length is 15 residues. CDR3 protein: CASSAGTENTGELFF. The CDR3 coding sequence is TGCGCCAGCAGCGCCGGGACGGAGAACACCGGGGAGCTGTTTTTT.

This clonotype was detected ten times or more. The V and J genes are TRBV7-8 and TRBJ1-2; a weak D match, TRBD1 (5 bases). The germline V gene encodes CDR1 SGHVS and CDR2 FQNEAQ. The CDR3 covers 18 residues. V shed 1 base and J shed 0 bases, with 18 bases lying between them. The CDR3 bases are TGTGCCAGCAGCTTAGGGTTCGGGCAGGGCCTAGCTAACTATGGCTACACCTTC. Its translation: CASSLGFGQGLANYGYTF. The full variable domain, its missing parts supplied by reference TRBV7-8 and TRBJ1-2, is GAGVSQSPRYKVAKRGQDVALRCDPISGHVSLFWYQQALGQGPEFLTYFQNEAQLDKSGLPSDRFFAERPEGSVSTLKIQRTQQEDSAVYLCASSLGFGQGLANYGYTFGSGTRLTVV.

This rearrangement joins TRBV6-1 to TRBJ2-2; 15 bases are shared with TRBD2. Germline values: CDR1 MNHNS, CDR2 SASEGT. This CDR3 is built from 15 residues. V lost 6 bases to trimming and J lost 4 bases; unmatched junction nucleotides: 0. The CDR3 region is CASRGLAGGTGELFF. In DNA form, the CDR3 reads TGTGCCAGCAGGGGACTAGCGGGGGGCACCGGGGAGCTGTTTTTT.

Remarks on this clonotype: The junction departs from germline at one end; a sequencing error may be responsible. This rearrangement joins TRBV5-1 to TRBJ2-4; D is perhaps TRBD1 (6 bases). The CDR3 consists of 16 residues. Germline V gene sequence: CDR1 SGHRS, CDR2 YFSETQ. CDR3 sequence reads: CASSLASARDKNIKYF. CDR3 in DNA: TGCGCCAGCAGCTTGGCGTCAGCCAGGGACAAAAACATTAAGTACTTC.

The chain combines TRBV28 with TRBJ2-7; D might be TRBD1 (6 bases). V lost 5 bases, J lost 0 bases, and 20 bases lay in between. Per germline, CDR1 MDHEN and CDR2 SYDVKM. This CDR3 is 17 amino acids long. The CDR3 DNA sequence: TGTGCCAGCAGTATGCTGATTAGACAGGCAAGCTCCTACGAGCAGTACTTC. Residues: CASSMLIRQASSYEQYF.

This clonotype was seen repeatedly, ten times or more. The rearrangement links TRBV10-3 to TRBJ1-5, with TRBD1 matching over 7 bases. CDR1 ENHRY and CDR2 SYGVKD come from the germline V gene. The CDR3 sequence is 13 residues long. V dropped 4 bases and J dropped 7; count of bases not matched to a gene: 4. CDR3 sequence reads: CAISGTGRQPQHF. The CDR3 bases are TGTGCCATCAGTGGGACAGGTAGACAGCCCCAGCATTTT.

This clonotype was detected many times. This sequence joins TRBV19 and TRBJ1-1; D is unresolved. V was shortened by 0 bases and J by 8 bases, with 10 bases between the two germline ends. This CDR3 comprises 13 residues. CDR1 LNHDA and CDR2 SQIVND come from the germline V gene (reference sequence). The DNA of the CDR3 is TGTGCCAGTAGTATAGATCTGGGGAAGGAAGCTTTCTTT. As protein: CASSIDLGKEAFF.

This clonotype was seen at least ten times. This sequence joins TRBV6-6 and TRBJ1-5; TRBD1 might be the D (5 bases). The CDR3 length is 19 residues. V was cut by 5 bases and J by 2 bases, with 25 bases left in between. Germline values: CDR1 MNHNY, CDR2 SVGAGI (reference sequence). The CDR3 DNA reads TGTGCCAGCAGTCCCTTCCCGGGGCTAGTAACCGTGGGCAATCAGCCCCAGCATTTT. Translation gives CASSPFPGLVTVGNQPQHF.

This chain joins TRBV7-8 and TRBJ1-2; TRBD1 agrees at 7 bases. Trimming at V came to 5 bases and at J to 0 bases, leaving 12 bases not matched to a gene. Looked up from germline, CDR1 is SGHVS and CDR2 is FQNEAQ. This CDR3 comprises 17 residues. Here the CDR3 reads CASSPGTAWHTNYGYTF. Here the CDR3 DNA reads TGTGCCAGCAGCCCTGGGACAGCATGGCACACTAACTATGGCTACACCTTC.

This clonotype was counted many times. The V and J genes are TRBV28 and TRBJ2-7; 16 bases match TRBD2. The germline V gene encodes CDR1 MDHEN and CDR2 SYDVKM. J lost 4 bases, V lost 4 bases, and 7 bases had no gene match. The CDR3 is 17 amino acids. Here the CDR3 reads CASSSQGLAGGWYEQYF. In nucleotides, the CDR3 is TGTGCCAGCAGTTCCCAGGGACTAGCGGGAGGGTGGTACGAGCAGTACTTC.

In its sample, this clonotype was seen a few times. The V and J genes are TRBV7-2 and TRBJ2-5; 14 bases are a match to TRBD2. The junction had 3 bases not matched to a gene; V was cut back by 5 bases and J by 7 bases. Germline CDR1 SGHTA, CDR2 FQGNSA. The CDR3 has 14 amino acids. CDR3 sequence: CASSLGTSGGTQYF. The CDR3 region has the DNA TGTGCCAGCAGCCTCGGGACTAGCGGGGGGACCCAGTACTTC.